A selection of T cell receptor beta chains follows, all from one sample in a study of T cells expressing NK-cell markers. TCRdb reprocessed the 5' RACE reads and reports one entry per CDR3 protein, with no DNA. Recorded for this sample: 500,000 or so distinct CDR3 sequences. The sequenced sample consisted of blood T cells: a sorted CD56 or NKG2C T cell subset, CD4+ or CD8+ T cells, or bulk PBMC T cells (not recorded which). These receptor sequences come from a man younger than 35 in good health. Each CDR3 is given with its conserved first and last residue.

V	J	CDR3
TRBV29-1	TRBJ2-6	CSVARDTDSGANVLTF
TRBV30	TRBJ1-1	CAWSSFPETEAFF
TRBV15	TRBJ2-3	CATSRDPWVSDTQYF
TRBV4-2	TRBJ1-3	CASRTGGGNTIYF
TRBV12-3/TRBV12-4	TRBJ2-3	CASSAQLGLEKSTDTQYF
TRBV27	TRBJ2-3	CASTGAGRTDTQYF
TRBV5-1	TRBJ2-3	CASSLAGKGTDTQYF
TRBV5-5	TRBJ2-5	CASSGLVGGQETQYF
TRBV6-5	TRBJ2-5	CASSYSSLASRETQYF
TRBV14	TRBJ2-3	CASSQTTGADTQYF
TRBV9	TRBJ2-2	CASSVVVGEAGELFF
TRBV12-3/TRBV12-4	TRBJ1-5	CASSALRQPQHF
TRBV5-1	TRBJ2-7	CASSQTSGSPYEQYF
TRBV6-1	TRBJ2-7	CASLPGTGSYEQYF
TRBV2	TRBJ1-5	CASTRDSPPSSNQPQHF
TRBV5-1	TRBJ2-6	CASSPSGTGGSGANVLTF
TRBV12-3/TRBV12-4	TRBJ1-6	CASRRMDRGLGLGNSPLHF
TRBV18	TRBJ2-2	CASSALMAGQGITGELFF
TRBV11-2	TRBJ1-1	CASSPEDRATGPAFF
TRBV12-3/TRBV12-4	TRBJ2-1	CASSLSGVPQLSYNEQFF